This note documents a single T cell receptor beta chain sequence. Its target is not known. Trimming removed 2 bases from V and 2 bases from J, with 7 bases in between. This CDR3 is 13 amino acids long. The germline V gene encodes CDR1 MNHNS and CDR2 SASEGT. Per the study methods: Quality scores were absent from the junction-only immunoSEQ sequences, so filtering differed. Libraries were prepared by immunoSEQ multiplex PCR; TCRdb keeps only in-frame clonotypes and omits some of them. V, J and clone size reflect that table, while D and trimming were determined from the DNA. The sample holds tens of thousands of clones; about 64% are singletons and the top ten take around 50%. The sample belongs to a study of shared clonotypes between healthy human individuals. The overall study: CD8 memory received one plate per donor, CD8 naive two, CD4 memory three and CD4 naive three. Regarding the study as a whole: Represented genetic and exposure-history diversity was restricted by having few donors. Naive CD4 clonotypes overlapped across a handful of donors at about 5.3%.

This TCR derives from a man aged 30-40 years in good health. The sequenced sample consisted of memory CD8+ T cells sorted from blood. This sample's subset: CD45RO+ cells pooled with CCR7-negative TemRA cells. The rearrangement joins TRBV6-1 to TRBJ2-7; D is ambiguous. DNA of the CDR3: TGTGCCAGCAGTGAACAGTCCCCCTACGAGCAGTACTTC. This translates into CASSEQSPYEQYF.